The 20 T cell receptor beta chains listed next were all sequenced from one sample in a study of resident and recirculating memory T cells in vitiligo. Repertoires were generated with immunoSEQ multiplex PCR, while TCRdb's copy carries only in-frame clones and drops some. Among 40,000 to 50,000 clones, roughly 91% were seen once, and the ten largest hold 4.5%. Sequencing was performed on blood. These receptors all come from a male donor with vitiligo.

The chain employs TRBV25-1 and TRBJ2-6; 10 bases map to TRBD1. The CDR3 is 16 amino acids. Germline CDR1 is MGHDK and CDR2 is SYGVNS. V lost 6 bases to trimming and J lost 3 bases; unmatched junction nucleotides: 5. DNA of the CDR3: TGTGCCAGCAGAGAAGGGACAGGGGTTGGGGCCAACGTCCTGACTTTC. Its protein product is CASREGTGVGANVLTF.

The table lists this clone with a count of one. The chain joins TRBV7-2 to TRBJ2-1; 9 bases fit TRBD1. The CDR3 has 14 amino acids. Germline values: CDR1 SGHTA, CDR2 FQGNSA. Trimming cost V 7 bases and J 4 bases; bases outside gene matches: 5. The CDR3 DNA reads TGTGCCAGCACACCGGGACAGGGATACAATGAGCAGTTCTTC. Its protein is CASTPGQGYNEQFF.

The genes are TRBV7-8 and TRBJ1-2; TRBD1 is a possible D gene (5 bases). V was cut by 5 bases and J by 5 bases, with 21 bases left in between. The length of the CDR3 is 16 residues. CDR1 is SGHVS, CDR2 FQNEAQ, per germline. The CDR3 nucleotides read TGTGCCAGCAGCCAAATCCGGGGGGAGGCTGCGTATGGCTACACCTTC. This translates into CASSQIRGEAAYGYTF.

CDR3 in amino acids: CATKLAGGPDTQYF. The CDR3 DNA follows: TGTGCCACCAAACTAGCGGGGGGCCCAGATACGCAGTATTTT. The V call is TRBV6-1, the J call TRBJ2-3, with 12 bases aligning to TRBD2. The trim removed 10 bases at V and 4 bases at J, leaving 6 bases unmatched. Germline assignment: CDR1 MNHNS and CDR2 SASEGT. The CDR3 sequence is 14 residues long.

The chain links TRBV10-3 to TRBJ1-2, with D maybe TRBD1 (5 bases). The CDR3 has 13 amino acids. CDR1 ENHRY and CDR2 SYGVKD come from the germline V gene. V was clipped by 3 bases and J by 1 base, with 6 bases between them. In nucleotides, the CDR3 is TGTGCCATCAGTGAAGGGGTTAACTATGGCTACACCTTC. Its translation is CAISEGVNYGYTF.

The J gene is TRBJ1-2, the V gene TRBV4-1; D gene ambiguous. V shed 4 bases and J shed 1 base, with 10 bases lying between them. The CDR3 runs to 14 residues. The germline V gene has CDR1 MGHRA and CDR2 YSYEKL. CDR3 loop: CASSRSGGNYGYTF. In nucleotides, the CDR3 is TGCGCCAGCAGCCGATCGGGTGGTAACTATGGCTACACCTTC.

The chain joins TRBV14 to TRBJ1-2, with D possibly being TRBD1 (6 bases). The germline V gene encodes CDR1 SGHDN and CDR2 FVKESK. Trimming removed 6 bases from V and 3 bases from J, with 8 bases in between. This CDR3 comprises 12 residues. CDR3 nucleotide sequence: TGTGCCAGCAGTCCAGGGGACTATGGCTACACCTTC. Protein product: CASSPGDYGYTF.

The gene calls are TRBV9 and TRBJ2-1; D unclear. The CDR3 consists of 13 residues. CDR1 is SGDLS, CDR2 YYNGEE, per germline. V lost 0 bases and J 6 bases, leaving 7 bases between the germline ends. The CDR3 DNA sequence: TGTGCCAGCAGCGTAGCTCCCCGCAATGAGCAGTTCTTC. Amino acid sequence: CASSVAPRNEQFF. The variable domain in full, completed from reference TRBV9 and TRBJ2-1, reads DSGVTQTPKHLITATGQRVTLRCSPRSGDLSVYWYQQSLDQGLQFLIQYYNGEERAKGNILERFSAQQFPDLHSELNLSSLELGDSALYFCASSVAPRNEQFFGPGTRLTVL.

The V and J genes are TRBV7-9 and TRBJ2-3; D is undetermined. The V and J ends lost 1 base and 1 base respectively, with 6 bases between them. Germline V gene sequence: CDR1 SEHNR, CDR2 FQNEAQ (reference sequence). The CDR3 covers 14 residues. CDR3 DNA: TGTGCCAGCAGCTTAGATACACGCACAGATACGCAGTATTTT. Its protein product is CASSLDTRTDTQYF. Based on the CDR3 plus reference TRBV7-9 and TRBJ2-3, the full variable domain is DTGVSQNPRHKITKRGQNVTFRCDPISEHNRLYWYRQTLGQGPEFLTYFQNEAQLEKSRLLSDRFSAERPKGSFSTLEIQRTEQGDSAMYLCASSLDTRTDTQYFGPGTRLTVL.

V usage is TRBV27 and J usage is TRBJ2-7; 7 nucleotides agree with TRBD1. The CDR3 is 15 amino acids. The J segment lost 4 bases and the V segment lost 1 base, leaving 7 bases of the junction unmatched. Germline-derived CDR1 and CDR2 are MNHEY and SMNVEV (reference sequence). The CDR3 here is CASSLFFEGAYEQYF. The CDR3 bases are TGTGCCAGCAGTTTATTTTTTGAGGGGGCTTACGAGCAGTACTTC.

The sample holds a few counts of this clone. The chain couples TRBV4-1 to TRBJ1-5, with 7 bases aligning to TRBD1. The V gene end was trimmed by 2 bases and the J gene end by 9 bases; junction bases not matched to a gene: 7. The CDR3 has 14 amino acids. Germline V gives CDR1 MGHRA, CDR2 YSYEKL. The CDR3 region is CASSQRGGPMPQHF. CDR3 nucleotides: TGCGCCAGCAGCCAAAGAGGGGGCCCCATGCCCCAGCATTTT.

CDR3 nucleotide sequence: TGCGCCAGCAGCTTTGGAGGGGATAATGAAAAACTGTTTTTT. Its protein is CASSFGGDNEKLFF. The V gene is TRBV5-1, the J gene TRBJ1-4; perhaps TRBD1 as D (5 bases). The CDR3 spans 14 residues. V was shortened by 2 bases and J by 4 bases, with 9 bases between the two germline ends. Germline CDR1 and CDR2: SGHRS and YFSETQ.

The J gene is TRBJ1-2, the V gene TRBV5-4, with no clear D. The germline V gene encodes CDR1 SGHNT and CDR2 YYREEE (reference sequence). With 1 base removed from V and 0 bases from J, the gap between germline ends came to 4 bases. CDR3 size: 13 residues. CDR3 DNA sequence: TGTGCCAGCAGCTTGTCCGCTAACTATGGCTACACCTTC. Translating it yields CASSLSANYGYTF.

This chain joins TRBV30 and TRBJ1-1; 8 bases fit TRBD1. The J segment lost 6 bases and the V segment lost 5 bases, leaving 8 bases of the junction unmatched. CDR3 length: 13 amino acids. CDR1 GTSNPN and CDR2 SVGIG come from the germline V gene (reference sequence). The CDR3 loop reads CAWGRQGLAEAFF. The CDR3 DNA reads TGTGCCTGGGGTCGACAGGGGCTGGCTGAAGCTTTCTTT. The complete variable domain, with remaining parts taken from reference TRBV30 and TRBJ1-1, reads SQTIHQWPATLVQPVGSPLSLECTVEGTSNPNLYWYRQAAGRGLQLLFYSVGIGQISSEVPQNLSASRPQDRQFILSSKKLLLSDSGFYLCAWGRQGLAEAFFGQGTRLTVV.

This clone was recorded only once. The CDR3 protein is CATSRRTGGLAFF. CDR3 DNA sequence: TGTGCCACCAGCAGAAGGACAGGGGGCTTAGCTTTCTTT. The chain couples TRBV15 to TRBJ1-1; 11 bases match TRBD1. V gave up 2 bases and J gave up 10 bases; unmatched junction bases: 3. Germline V gives CDR1 LNHNV, CDR2 YYDKDF (reference sequence). This CDR3 comprises 13 residues.

The chain carries TRBV5-1 and TRBJ2-1; 9 positions match TRBD1. The CDR3 is 15 residues long. The ends lost 0 bases at V and 6 bases at J; junction bases unmatched: 4. Germline CDR1 SGHRS, CDR2 YFSETQ. In nucleotides, the CDR3 is TGCGCCAGCAGCTTGGAAGGGACAGGGTTCAATGAGCAGTTCTTC. Translated: CASSLEGTGFNEQFF.

The chain combines TRBV4-3 with TRBJ2-5, with D uncertain. There are 16 residues in the CDR3. CDR1 is LGHNA, CDR2 YSLEER, per germline. Trimming pared 0 bases from V and 7 bases from J, leaving 18 bases between. CDR3 amino acids: CASSQEFSWLDMTQYF. The CDR3, as DNA: TGCGCCAGCAGCCAAGAATTTTCGTGGCTAGATATGACCCAGTACTTC.

V is TRBV4-3 and J is TRBJ2-7; unclear D gene. Germline V lookup: CDR1 LGHNA, CDR2 YSLEER. The length of the CDR3 is 13 residues. Trimming removed 0 bases at V and 2 bases at J, with 5 bases between. In DNA, the CDR3 is TGCGCCAGCAGCCAAGATAACACCTACGAGCAGTACTTC. This encodes CASSQDNTYEQYF.

This chain joins TRBV7-2 and TRBJ2-1; 10 bases match TRBD2. V lost 8 bases to trimming and J lost 9 bases; unmatched junction nucleotides: 10. The CDR3 has 14 amino acids. CDR1 and CDR2 (germline): SGHTA, FQGNSA. The chain's CDR3 is CASRPSGGSGEQFF. Written as DNA, the CDR3 is TGTGCCAGCCGGCCTAGCGGGGGCTCGGGTGAGCAGTTCTTC. Filled out from reference TRBV7-2 and TRBJ2-1, the complete variable domain reads GAGVSQSPSNKVTEKGKDVELRCDPISGHTALYWYRQSLGQGLEFLIYFQGNSAPDKSGLPSDRFSAERTGGSVSTLTIQRTQQEDSAVYLCASRPSGGSGEQFFGPGTRLTVL.

J is TRBJ1-2 and V is TRBV29-1; D is undetermined. The ends were cut back, 4 bases at V and 4 bases at J, with 16 bases in the middle. CDR1 is SQVTM and CDR2 is ANQGSEA in the germline V gene. The CDR3 length is 14 residues. The CDR3 DNA is TGCAGCGTTGGAATGCCTGAGCCATTCTATGGCTACACCTTC. Encoded protein: CSVGMPEPFYGYTF.